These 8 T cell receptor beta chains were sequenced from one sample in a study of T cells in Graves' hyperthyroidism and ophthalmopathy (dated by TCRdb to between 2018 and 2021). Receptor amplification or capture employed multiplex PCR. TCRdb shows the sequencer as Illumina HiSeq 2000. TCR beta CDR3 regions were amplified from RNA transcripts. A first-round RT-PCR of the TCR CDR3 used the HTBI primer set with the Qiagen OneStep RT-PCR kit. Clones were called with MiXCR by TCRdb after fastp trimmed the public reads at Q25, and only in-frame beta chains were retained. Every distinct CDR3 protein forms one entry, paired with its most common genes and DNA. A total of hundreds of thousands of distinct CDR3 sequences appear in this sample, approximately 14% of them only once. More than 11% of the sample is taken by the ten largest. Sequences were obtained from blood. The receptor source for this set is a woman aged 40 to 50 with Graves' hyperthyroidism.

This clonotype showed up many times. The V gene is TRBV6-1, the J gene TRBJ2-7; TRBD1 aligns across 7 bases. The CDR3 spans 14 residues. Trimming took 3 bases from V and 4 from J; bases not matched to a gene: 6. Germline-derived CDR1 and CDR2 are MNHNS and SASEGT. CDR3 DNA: TGTGCCAGCAGTGATCAGACAGGGAAATACGAGCAGTACTTC. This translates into CASSDQTGKYEQYF.

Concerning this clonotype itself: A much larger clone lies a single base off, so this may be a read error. Written as DNA, the CDR3 is TGTGCCAGCAGTGAAGCCCGGGCAGGGAGGTCCCAAGAGACCCAGTACTTC. Translated, it gives CASSEARAGRSQETQYF. The rearrangement joins TRBV6-1 to TRBJ2-5; a weak D match, TRBD2 (6 bases). The CDR3 runs to 17 residues. In germline, CDR1 is MNHNS, CDR2 SASEGT. Trimming shortened V by 0 bases and J by 1 base, and 15 bases separated the two germline ends.

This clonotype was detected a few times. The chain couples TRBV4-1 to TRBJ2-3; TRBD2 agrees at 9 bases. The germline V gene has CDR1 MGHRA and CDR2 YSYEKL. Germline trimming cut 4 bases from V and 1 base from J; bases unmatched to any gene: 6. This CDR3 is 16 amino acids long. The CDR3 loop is CASSPGVAGGTDTQYF. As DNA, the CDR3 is TGCGCCAGCAGCCCAGGAGTAGCGGGGGGCACAGATACGCAGTATTTT.

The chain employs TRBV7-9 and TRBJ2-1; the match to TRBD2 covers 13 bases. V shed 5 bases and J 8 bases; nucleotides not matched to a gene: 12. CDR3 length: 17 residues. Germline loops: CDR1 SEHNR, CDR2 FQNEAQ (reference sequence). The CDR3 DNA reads TGTGCCAGCAGCCCCTGGCCGACTAGCGGGAGGTTGGATGAGCAGTTCTTC. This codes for CASSPWPTSGRLDEQFF.

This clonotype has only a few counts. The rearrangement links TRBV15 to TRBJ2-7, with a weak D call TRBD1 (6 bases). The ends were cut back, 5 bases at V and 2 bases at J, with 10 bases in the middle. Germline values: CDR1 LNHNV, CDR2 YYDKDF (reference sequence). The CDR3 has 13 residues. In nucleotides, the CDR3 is TGTGCCACCAGCCGTGACAGGACCTACGAGCAGTACTTC. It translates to CATSRDRTYEQYF. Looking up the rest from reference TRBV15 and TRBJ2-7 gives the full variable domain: DAMVIQNPRYQVTQFGKPVTLSCSQTLNHNVMYWYQQKSSQAPKLLFHYYDKDFNNEADTPDNFQSRRPNTSFCFLDIRSPGLGDTAMYLCATSRDRTYEQYFGPGTRLTVT.

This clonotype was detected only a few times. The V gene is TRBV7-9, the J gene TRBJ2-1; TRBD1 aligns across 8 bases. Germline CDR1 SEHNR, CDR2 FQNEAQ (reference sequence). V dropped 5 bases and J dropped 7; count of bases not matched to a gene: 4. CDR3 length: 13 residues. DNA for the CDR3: TGTGCCAGCAGCCGTGGACAGGGAAATGAGCAGTTCTTC. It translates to CASSRGQGNEQFF.

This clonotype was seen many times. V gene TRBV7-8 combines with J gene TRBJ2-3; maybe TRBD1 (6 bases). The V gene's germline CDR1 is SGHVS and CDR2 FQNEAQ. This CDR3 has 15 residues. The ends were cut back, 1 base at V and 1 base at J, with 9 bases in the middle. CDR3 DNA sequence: TGTGCCAGCAGCTTAGGGGGGCGGGGCACAGATACGCAGTATTTT. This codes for CASSLGGRGTDTQYF.

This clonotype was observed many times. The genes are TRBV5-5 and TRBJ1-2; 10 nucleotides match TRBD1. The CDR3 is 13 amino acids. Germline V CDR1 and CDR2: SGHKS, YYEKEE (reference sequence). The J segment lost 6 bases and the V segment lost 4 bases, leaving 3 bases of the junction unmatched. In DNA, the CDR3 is TGTGCCAGCAGCGGGGGACAGGGGAATGGCTACACCTTC. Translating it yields CASSGGQGNGYTF.